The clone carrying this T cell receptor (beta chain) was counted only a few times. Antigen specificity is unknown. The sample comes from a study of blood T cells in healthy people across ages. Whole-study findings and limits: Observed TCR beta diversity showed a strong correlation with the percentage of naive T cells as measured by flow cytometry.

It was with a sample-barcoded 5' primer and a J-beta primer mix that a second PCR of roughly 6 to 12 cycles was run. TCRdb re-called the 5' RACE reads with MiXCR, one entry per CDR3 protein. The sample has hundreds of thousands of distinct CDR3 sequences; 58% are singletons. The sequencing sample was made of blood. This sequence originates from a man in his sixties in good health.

CDR3 sequence: CASSRLARTYEQYF. The CDR3 DNA reads TGTGCCAGCAGCCGGCTAGCGAGGACCTACGAGCAGTACTTC. This chain uses TRBV3-1 with TRBJ2-7, with D perhaps matching TRBD2 (6 bases). Trimming took off 4 bases at V and 2 bases at J, with 12 bases between the two ends. Germline V gene lookup returns CDR1 LGHDT and CDR2 YNNKEL (reference sequence). This CDR3 has 14 residues.